This T cell receptor (beta chain) came from a study of PD-L1 blockade in urothelial cancer. Study-level background: Twenty-five out of 29 patients were men whose urothelial cancer was bladder-origin.

Profiling relied on immunoSEQ multiplex PCR, and the TCRdb table lists in-frame clones only, not all of them. In the table there are about 82,000 clones, 82% of which are singletons. CDR3 length: 15 amino acids. Per germline, CDR1 SGHRS and CDR2 YFSETQ. V lost 2 bases and J 0 bases, leaving 11 bases between the germline ends. Here the sequenced sample was PBMCs, taken around atezolizumab (anti-PD-L1) treatment. This TCR was recovered from a man aged 65 to 85 with urothelial cancer. V gene TRBV5-1 combines with J gene TRBJ1-1; possible D gene TRBD1, 5 bases. CDR3: CASSFEGGVNTEAFF. The CDR3 DNA reads as TGCGCCAGCAGCTTCGAGGGAGGGGTGAACACTGAAGCTTTCTTT.